The T cell receptor (beta chain) described here comes from a study of shared clonotypes between healthy human individuals. Repertoires were generated with immunoSEQ multiplex PCR, while TCRdb's copy carries only in-frame clones and drops some. The sample includes 950,000 to 1,100,000 clones, about 75% seen only once; the top ten take 1.4%. General observations from the study: Clonotypes that were shared across a handful of donors made up around 4.6% of naive CD4 clonotypes.

This CDR3 is 15 amino acids long. CDR1 and CDR2 (germline): LGHNA, YSLEER. Trimming took 1 base from V and 1 from J, leaving 5 bases between them. This clone was counted between two and nine times. Its antigen is not identified. The identical CDR3 is also encoded by other nucleotide sequences in the sample. Sequencing was done on a sample of memory CD4+ T cells sorted from blood. Stated subset: CD45RA-negative fraction. The receptor's source is a man between 18 and 35 years old in good health. The rearrangement joins TRBV4-3 to TRBJ2-6; D unclear. CDR3 loop: CASSQVGSGANVLTF. CDR3 bases: TGCGCCAGCAGCCAAGTAGGATCTGGGGCCAACGTCCTGACTTTC.